The 24 T cell receptor beta chains below all came from one sample that was sequenced in a study of response to subunit inactivated influenza vaccine. TCRdb processed the RT-PCR reads anew with MiXCR; each CDR3 protein has one entry. Of a few hundred thousand distinct CDR3 sequences detected, roughly 15% appear once; the ten largest clones hold over 8.5%. Sequencing used PBMCs from blood, obtained 11 to 12 days after vaccination. All receptors derive from a man aged 50 to 60 who received an inactivated influenza vaccine.

This clonotype was seen more than once but under ten times. V usage is TRBV10-2 and J usage is TRBJ1-2, with D tentatively TRBD1 (6 bases). The CDR3 length is 13 residues. From germline, CDR1 is WSHSY and CDR2 SAAADI. The V end lost 0 bases, the J end lost 8 bases, and 10 bases lay between the germline ends. In DNA form, the CDR3 reads TGCGCCAGCAGTGAGTCCAGGGGCTGGGGCTACACCTTC. Translated: CASSESRGWGYTF.

The gene calls are TRBV20-1 and TRBJ2-1; 12 nucleotides align to TRBD2. J was trimmed by 2 bases and V by 6 bases; bases with no gene match: 11. The CDR3 extends over 17 amino acids. The germline V gene encodes CDR1 DFQATT and CDR2 SNEGSKA (reference sequence). CDR3 nucleotides: TGCAGTGCCAGGTCACGGGGACTAGCGGGTACCTACAATGAGCAGTTCTTC. It specifies CSARSRGLAGTYNEQFF.

The chain uses TRBV10-1 and TRBJ1-1; D uncertain. Per germline, CDR1 WNHNN and CDR2 SYGVQD (reference sequence). V dropped 2 bases and J dropped 1 base, with 11 bases sitting between them. The CDR3 is 15 residues long. The CDR3 is CASSEPSWGNTEAFF. CDR3 nucleotide sequence: TGCGCCAGCAGTGAGCCGAGTTGGGGGAACACTGAAGCTTTCTTT.

V usage is TRBV5-4 and J usage is TRBJ2-2; D may match TRBD1 or TRBD2 (5 bases each). Germline V CDR1 and CDR2: SGHNT, YYREEE (reference sequence). The CDR3 contains 11 residues. Trimming pared 7 bases from V and 7 bases from J, leaving 8 bases between. DNA for the CDR3: TGTGCCAGCGGGGGTAACGGGGAGCTGTTTTTT. This sequence encodes CASGGNGELFF.

The sample holds a few counts of this clonotype. This chain links TRBV11-1 with TRBJ1-5; 10 bases line up with TRBD1. Per the germline V gene, CDR1 is SGHAT and CDR2 is FQDESV (reference sequence). The CDR3 length is 18 residues. V dropped 1 base and J dropped 5; count of bases not matched to a gene: 11. CDR3 DNA sequence: TGTGCCAGCAGCTTAGGTCGACCGGGACAGGGGTTTGATCAGCCCCAGCATTTT. Translating gives CASSLGRPGQGFDQPQHF. Full variable domain (outside the CDR3, taken from reference TRBV11-1 and TRBJ1-5): EAEVAQSPRYKITEKSQAVAFWCDPISGHATLYWYRQILGQGPELLVQFQDESVVDDSQLPKDRFSAERLKGVDSTLKIQPAELGDSAMYLCASSLGRPGQGFDQPQHFGDGTRLSIL.

This clonotype has a handful of counts. The genes are TRBV14 and TRBJ2-1, with D possibly TRBD2 on 5 matching bases. V gave up 4 bases and J gave up 5 bases, with 12 bases separating them. The CDR3 covers 14 residues. Germline V lookup: CDR1 SGHDN, CDR2 FVKESK. The chain's CDR3 is CASSPIGINNEQFF. The DNA of the CDR3 is TGTGCCAGCAGCCCGATCGGGATCAACAATGAGCAGTTCTTC. Looking up the rest from reference TRBV14 and TRBJ2-1 gives the full variable domain: EAGVTQFPSHSVIEKGQTVTLRCDPISGHDNLYWYRRVMGKEIKFLLHFVKESKQDESGMPNNRFLAERTGGTYSTLKVQPAELEDSGVYFCASSPIGINNEQFFGPGTRLTVL.

V usage is TRBV4-2 and J usage is TRBJ1-1; D ambiguous. The germline V and J ends were trimmed by 1 base and 7 bases, with 10 bases remaining between them. The germline gives CDR1 LGHNA, CDR2 YNFKEQ. This CDR3 is 13 amino acids long. CDR3 sequence: CASSQGNDFEAFF. The CDR3 bases are TGTGCCAGCAGCCAAGGGAACGATTTTGAAGCTTTCTTT.

The chain recombines TRBV12-3 or TRBV12-4 with TRBJ2-3, with unresolved D. This CDR3 contains 17 residues. Between the trimmed V and J ends, which lost 2 bases and 6 bases, there was a span of 21 bases. CDR3 sequence reads: CASSLSIAVLSKDTQYF. The DNA of the CDR3 is TGTGCCAGCAGTTTATCGATAGCCGTTTTGTCTAAGGATACGCAGTATTTT.

The V and J genes are TRBV15 and TRBJ2-7; maybe TRBD1 (5 bases). V dropped 0 bases and J dropped 7 bases, with 16 bases sitting between them. Germline V gene lookup returns CDR1 LNHNV and CDR2 YYDKDF (reference sequence). CDR3 size: 15 residues. CDR3 sequence reads: CATSRDRGSTREQYF. In nucleotides, the CDR3 is TGTGCCACCAGCAGAGATAGGGGCTCGACTCGGGAGCAGTACTTC.

A few counts support this clonotype. The CDR3 nucleotides read TGTGCCAGCAGCTTAGGGGAACACACCGGGGAGCTGTTTTTT. Protein: CASSLGEHTGELFF. The chain links TRBV11-2 to TRBJ2-2; D is unresolved. The CDR3 loop spans 14 amino acids. Germline V gene lookup returns CDR1 SGHAT and CDR2 FQNNGV. The V end was cut by 1 base, the J end by 3 bases, with 6 bases between.

The CDR3 sequence: CSATRQGAIYEQYF. CDR3 nucleotide sequence: TGCAGTGCCACCCGACAGGGGGCAATCTACGAGCAGTACTTC. The J gene is TRBJ2-7, the V gene TRBV20-1; 10 bases are shared with TRBD1. Germline V lookup: CDR1 DFQATT, CDR2 SNEGSKA (reference sequence). There are 14 residues in the CDR3. V lost 6 bases and J lost 3; bases outside the gene matches: 8.

The table lists this clonotype with a few counts. The V call is TRBV12-3 or TRBV12-4, the J call TRBJ2-7, with 8 bases that match TRBD1. This CDR3 region has 13 residues. The junction had 4 bases not matched to a gene; V was cut back by 7 bases and J by 2 bases. The CDR3 DNA reads as TGTGCCAGCACCAAGACAGGGGCCTACGAGCAGTACTTC. Residues: CASTKTGAYEQYF.

The sample holds a few counts of this clonotype. The J gene is TRBJ1-2, the V gene TRBV5-1; D is possibly TRBD1 (5 bases). Germline-derived CDR1 and CDR2 are SGHRS and YFSETQ. The ends were cut back, 4 bases at V and 5 bases at J, with 15 bases in the middle. The length of the CDR3 is 14 residues. The CDR3 loop reads CASSPSGTGYGYTF. The CDR3 DNA is TGCGCCAGCAGCCCCTCTGGGACGGGGTATGGCTACACCTTC.

This clonotype has more than one count but fewer than ten. DNA of the CDR3: TGTGCCAGCAGCGCAGGACAGGTACCTTATAATTCACCCCTCCACTTT. As protein: CASSAGQVPYNSPLHF. The rearrangement links TRBV9 to TRBJ1-6, with TRBD1 identical over 7 bases. Germline CDR1 SGDLS, CDR2 YYNGEE. V gave up 3 bases and J gave up 4 bases; unmatched junction bases: 7. The CDR3 is 16 residues long. Filled out from reference TRBV9 and TRBJ1-6, the complete variable domain reads DSGVTQTPKHLITATGQRVTLRCSPRSGDLSVYWYQQSLDQGLQFLIQYYNGEERAKGNILERFSAQQFPDLHSELNLSSLELGDSALYFCASSAGQVPYNSPLHFGNGTRLTVT.

This clonotype was recorded a few times. The chain has TRBV5-1 and TRBJ2-5; TRBD1 aligns across 7 bases. CDR1 is SGHRS and CDR2 is YFSETQ in the germline V gene. The CDR3 loop spans 13 amino acids. With V trimmed by 5 bases and J by 4 bases, 5 bases remained unmatched. CDR3 in amino acids: CASRSAGGETQYF. CDR3 nucleotide sequence: TGCGCCAGCAGATCTGCAGGGGGAGAGACCCAGTACTTC.

The chain joins TRBV29-1 to TRBJ2-3; D gene uncertain. The V end lost 6 bases, the J end lost 2 bases, and 15 bases lay between the germline ends. Germline loops: CDR1 SQVTM, CDR2 ANQGSEA. The CDR3 runs 14 residues. The CDR3 sequence: CSVSPLLDTDTQYF. The CDR3, as DNA: TGCAGCGTCTCACCACTCTTAGACACAGATACGCAGTATTTT.

This clonotype has ten or more counts. The chain uses TRBV19 and TRBJ1-5; a weak D match, TRBD1 (5 bases). V lost 8 bases, J lost 6 bases, and 11 bases lay in between. This CDR3 is built from 12 residues. The germline gives CDR1 LNHDA, CDR2 SQIVND (reference sequence). DNA of the CDR3: TGTGCCAGTGGGGGGGTTGGTCAGCCCCAGCATTTT. This encodes CASGGVGQPQHF. The whole variable domain, filled in from reference TRBV19 and TRBJ1-5, reads DGGITQSPKYLFRKEGQNVTLSCEQNLNHDAMYWYRQDPGQGLRLIYYSQIVNDFQKGDIAEGYSVSREKKESFPLTVTSAQKNPTAFYLCASGGVGQPQHFGDGTRLSIL.

The chain has TRBV7-2 and TRBJ2-2, with D possibly matching TRBD2 (5 bases). CDR1 is SGHTA, CDR2 FQGNSA, per germline. The CDR3 sequence is 15 residues long. Trimming removed 5 bases at V and 3 bases at J, with 13 bases between. CDR3 in DNA: TGTGCCAGCAGCCTTCGCGGAGGCGACACCGGGGAGCTGTTTTTT. Translated, it gives CASSLRGGDTGELFF.

This clonotype was counted between two and nine times. The chain links TRBV15 to TRBJ2-7; 7 bases are shared with TRBD1. J lost 3 bases, V lost 0 bases, and 8 bases had no gene match. Per the germline V gene, CDR1 is LNHNV and CDR2 is YYDKDF (reference sequence). This CDR3 region has 16 residues. CDR3 loop: CATSRESLDRDYEQYF. DNA for the CDR3: TGTGCCACCAGCAGAGAGTCATTAGACAGGGACTACGAGCAGTACTTC. The full variable domain, in which reference TRBV15 and TRBJ2-7 provide the parts outside the CDR3, is DAMVIQNPRYQVTQFGKPVTLSCSQTLNHNVMYWYQQKSSQAPKLLFHYYDKDFNNEADTPDNFQSRRPNTSFCFLDIRSPGLGDTAMYLCATSRESLDRDYEQYFGPGTRLTVT.

This clonotype was seen a few times. The chain is built from TRBV5-1 and TRBJ1-1, with TRBD1 matching over 7 bases. Germline values: CDR1 SGHRS, CDR2 YFSETQ. After removal of 0 bases from V and 5 bases from J, the junction contained 19 bases not matched to a gene. This CDR3 has 19 residues. CDR3 residues: CASSLVYAGGRSFGTEAFF. The CDR3 DNA sequence: TGCGCCAGCAGCTTGGTCTACGCAGGGGGTAGAAGTTTTGGTACTGAAGCTTTCTTT. The whole variable domain, filled in from reference TRBV5-1 and TRBJ1-1, reads KAGVTQTPRYLIKTRGQQVTLSCSPISGHRSVSWYQQTPGQGLQFLFEYFSETQRNKGNFPGRFSGRQFSNSRSEMNVSTLELGDSALYLCASSLVYAGGRSFGTEAFFGQGTRLTVV.

The V call is TRBV9, the J call TRBJ2-6; D unresolved. This CDR3 region has 16 residues. Trimming took 0 bases from V and 0 from J, leaving 7 bases between them. CDR1 SGDLS and CDR2 YYNGEE come from the germline V gene. The CDR3 DNA reads as TGTGCCAGCAGCGTAGGGGTACTCTCTGGGGCCAACGTCCTGACTTTC. This translates into CASSVGVLSGANVLTF.

There are a few counts of this clonotype. The J gene is TRBJ1-5, the V gene TRBV28; D not certain. Germline CDR1 and CDR2: MDHEN and SYDVKM. The CDR3 runs to 12 residues. V was trimmed by 6 bases and J by 7 bases, leaving 10 bases between them. CDR3 region: CASRGGGQPQHF. In DNA form, the CDR3 reads TGTGCCAGCAGGGGAGGCGGGCAGCCCCAGCATTTT.

This chain links TRBV7-3 with TRBJ1-5, with D possibly TRBD1 on 6 matching bases. The germline V gene encodes CDR1 SGHTA and CDR2 FQGTGA. V was pared by 1 base and J by 7 bases, with 8 bases between. This CDR3 is 13 amino acids long. The CDR3 nucleotides are TGTGCCAGCAGCTTAATTGGGGGCCAGCCCCAGCATTTT. Translation: CASSLIGGQPQHF.

The chain carries TRBV6-2 or TRBV6-3 and TRBJ2-7, with D tentatively TRBD2 (6 bases). The CDR3 has 12 amino acids. Germline V gives CDR1 MNHEY, CDR2 SVGEGT. CDR3 in amino acids: CASAAGLYEQYF. The CDR3 bases are TGTGCTAGCGCGGCGGGACTCTACGAGCAGTACTTC.